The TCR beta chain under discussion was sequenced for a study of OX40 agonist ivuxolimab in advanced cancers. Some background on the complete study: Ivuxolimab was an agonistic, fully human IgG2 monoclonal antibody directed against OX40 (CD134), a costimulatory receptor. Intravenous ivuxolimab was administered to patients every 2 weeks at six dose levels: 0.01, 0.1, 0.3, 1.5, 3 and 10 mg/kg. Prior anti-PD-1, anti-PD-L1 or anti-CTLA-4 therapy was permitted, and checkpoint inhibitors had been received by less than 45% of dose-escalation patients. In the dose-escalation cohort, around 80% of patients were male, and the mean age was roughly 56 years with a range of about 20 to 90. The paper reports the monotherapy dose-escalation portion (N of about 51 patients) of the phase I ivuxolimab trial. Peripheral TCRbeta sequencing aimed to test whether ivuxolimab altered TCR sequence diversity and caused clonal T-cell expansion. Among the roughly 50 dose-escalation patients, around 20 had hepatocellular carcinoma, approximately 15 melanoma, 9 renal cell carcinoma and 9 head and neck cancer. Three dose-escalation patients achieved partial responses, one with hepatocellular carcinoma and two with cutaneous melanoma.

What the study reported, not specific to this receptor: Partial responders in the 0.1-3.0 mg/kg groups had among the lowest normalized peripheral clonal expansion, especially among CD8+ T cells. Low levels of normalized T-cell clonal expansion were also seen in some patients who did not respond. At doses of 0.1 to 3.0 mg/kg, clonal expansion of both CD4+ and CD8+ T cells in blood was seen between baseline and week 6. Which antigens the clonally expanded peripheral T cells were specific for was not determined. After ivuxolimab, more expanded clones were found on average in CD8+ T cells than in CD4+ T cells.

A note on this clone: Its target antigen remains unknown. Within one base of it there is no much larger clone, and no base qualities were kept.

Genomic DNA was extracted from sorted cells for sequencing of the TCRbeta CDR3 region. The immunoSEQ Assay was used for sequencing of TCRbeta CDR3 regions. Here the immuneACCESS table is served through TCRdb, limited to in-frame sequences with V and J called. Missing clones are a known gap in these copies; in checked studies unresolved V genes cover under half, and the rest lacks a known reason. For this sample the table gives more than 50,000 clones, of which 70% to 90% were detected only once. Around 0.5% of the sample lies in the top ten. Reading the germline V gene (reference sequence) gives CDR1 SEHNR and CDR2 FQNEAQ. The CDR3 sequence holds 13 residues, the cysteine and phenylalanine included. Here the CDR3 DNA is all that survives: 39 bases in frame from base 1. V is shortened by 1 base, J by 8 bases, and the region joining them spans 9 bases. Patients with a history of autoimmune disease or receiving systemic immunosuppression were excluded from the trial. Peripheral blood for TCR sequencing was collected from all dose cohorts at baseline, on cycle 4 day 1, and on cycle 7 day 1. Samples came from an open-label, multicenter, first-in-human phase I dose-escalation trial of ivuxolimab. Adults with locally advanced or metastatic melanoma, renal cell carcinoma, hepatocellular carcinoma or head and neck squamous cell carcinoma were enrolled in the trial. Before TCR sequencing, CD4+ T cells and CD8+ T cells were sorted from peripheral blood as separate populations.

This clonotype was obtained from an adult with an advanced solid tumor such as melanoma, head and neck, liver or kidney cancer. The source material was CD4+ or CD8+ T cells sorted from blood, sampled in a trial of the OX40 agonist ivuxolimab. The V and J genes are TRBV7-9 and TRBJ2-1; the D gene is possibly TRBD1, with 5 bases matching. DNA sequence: TGTGCCAGCAGCTTAGACAGGTGGTATGAGCAGTTCTTC. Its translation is CASSLDRWYEQFF. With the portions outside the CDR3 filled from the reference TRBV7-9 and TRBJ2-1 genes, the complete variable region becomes DTGVSQNPRHKITKRGQNVTFRCDPISEHNRLYWYRQTLGQGPEFLTYFQNEAQLEKSRLLSDRFSAERPKGSFSTLEIQRTEQGDSAMYLCASSLDRWYEQFFGPGTRLTVL.